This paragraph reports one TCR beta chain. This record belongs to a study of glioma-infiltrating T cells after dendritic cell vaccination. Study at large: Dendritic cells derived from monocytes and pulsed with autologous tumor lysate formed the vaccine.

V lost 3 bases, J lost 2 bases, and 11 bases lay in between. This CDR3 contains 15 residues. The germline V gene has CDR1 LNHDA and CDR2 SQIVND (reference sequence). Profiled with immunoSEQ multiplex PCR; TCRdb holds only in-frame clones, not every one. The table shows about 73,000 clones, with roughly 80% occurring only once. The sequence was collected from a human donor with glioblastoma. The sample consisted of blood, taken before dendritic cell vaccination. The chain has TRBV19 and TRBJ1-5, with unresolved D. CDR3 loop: CASSILDFGNQPQHF. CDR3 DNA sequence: TGTGCCAGTAGTATTCTCGACTTTGGCAATCAGCCCCAGCATTTT.